This passage covers 21 T cell receptor beta chains from one sample sequenced in a study of T cell responses to AZD1222 COVID-19 vaccine. Here immunoSEQ multiplex PCR was the method, and the copy in TCRdb shows in-frame clones only, minus some. The table shows 70,000 to 95,000 clones, with around 91% occurring only once. The specimen was peripheral blood, collected 28 days after the second AZD1222 dose. These receptor sequences come from an adult who received the AZD1222 COVID-19 vaccine.

The rearrangement links TRBV2 to TRBJ1-5; 10 bases fit TRBD1. The J segment lost 0 bases and the V segment lost 3 bases, leaving 8 bases of the junction unmatched. Looked up from germline, CDR1 is SNHLY and CDR2 is FYNNEI. The CDR3 has 18 amino acids. In nucleotides, the CDR3 is TGTGCCAGCAGTGATGGACAGGGGGACTACTATAGCAATCAGCCCCAGCATTTT. Translated: CASSDGQGDYYSNQPQHF.

This chain uses TRBV2 with TRBJ1-5; a weak D match, TRBD1 (5 bases). With 7 bases removed from V and 2 bases from J, the gap between germline ends came to 9 bases. This CDR3 is 13 amino acids long. The V gene's germline CDR1 is SNHLY and CDR2 FYNNEI. This chain's CDR3 is CASNGDGNQPQHF. CDR3 sequence (DNA): TGTGCCAGCAACGGGGACGGCAATCAGCCCCAGCATTTT.

The genes are TRBV4-1 and TRBJ1-2; D is possibly TRBD1 (6 bases). V was cut by 0 bases and J by 6 bases, with 20 bases left in between. The CDR3 contains 17 residues. The germline V gene has CDR1 MGHRA and CDR2 YSYEKL. The CDR3 protein is CASSQDDLGHRRDGYTF. CDR3 nucleotide sequence: TGCGCCAGCAGCCAAGATGACTTGGGACACCGTCGGGATGGCTACACCTTC.

This clone appeared a few times. The chain has TRBV18 and TRBJ1-6, with TRBD1 matching 9 bases. The V gene's germline CDR1 is KGHSH and CDR2 LQKENI. The CDR3 consists of 14 residues. J gave up 8 bases and V 3 bases, and 2 bases lay outside the gene matches. The CDR3 sequence is CASSPRDRDSPLHF. CDR3 nucleotides: TGTGCCAGCTCACCCCGGGACAGGGATTCACCCCTCCACTTT.

The J gene is TRBJ2-5, the V gene TRBV5-1; D may be TRBD2 (6 bases). The CDR3 runs 13 residues. V was shortened by 0 bases and J by 5 bases, with 8 bases between the two germline ends. Germline-derived CDR1 and CDR2 are SGHRS and YFSETQ. The CDR3: CASSLVAGETQYF. The CDR3 nucleotides are TGCGCCAGCAGCTTGGTCGCGGGGGAGACCCAGTACTTC.

J is TRBJ1-1 and V is TRBV9; D is undetermined. The CDR3 runs to 13 residues. Germline CDR1 and CDR2: SGDLS and YYNGEE. The ends were cut back, 3 bases at V and 6 bases at J, with 12 bases in the middle. CDR3 DNA: TGTGCCAGCAGCGCCCCCTATGGACCTGAAGCTTTCTTT. Encoded protein: CASSAPYGPEAFF.

This clone is a singleton in its sample. This chain links TRBV5-1 with TRBJ2-7; maybe TRBD1 (5 bases). CDR1 and CDR2 (germline): SGHRS, YFSETQ. This CDR3 has 15 amino acids. With 1 base removed from V and 3 bases from J, the gap between germline ends came to 14 bases. CDR3 protein: CASSLRQGGFYEQYF. The CDR3 DNA is TGCGCCAGCAGCTTGAGGCAGGGTGGGTTCTACGAGCAGTACTTC.

The chain couples TRBV12-3 or TRBV12-4 to TRBJ1-2; D is undetermined. The CDR3 sequence is 13 residues long. Trimming left V 6 bases short and J 7 bases short, with 15 bases between. CDR3 in DNA: TGTGCCAGCAGCTTCCCTAGTCTGGCTGGCTACACCTTC. Residues: CASSFPSLAGYTF.

The chain employs TRBV6-4 and TRBJ2-3; no clear D gene. V lost 4 bases and J 0 bases, leaving 5 bases between the germline ends. The CDR3 spans 13 residues. Germline V gene sequence: CDR1 MRHNA, CDR2 SNTAGT. CDR3: CASSAASTDTQYF. The DNA for the CDR3 is TGTGCCAGCAGTGCCGCTAGCACAGATACGCAGTATTTT.

This clone has a single count. V is TRBV5-1 and J is TRBJ2-1; D is perhaps TRBD2 (6 bases). There are 19 residues in the CDR3. V lost 0 bases to trimming and J lost 3 bases, with 22 bases between them. Germline CDR1 and CDR2: SGHRS and YFSETQ. The CDR3 DNA reads as TGCGCCAGCAGCTTGGTAAGGGAGTCCGGGACTTCCATCTACAATGAGCAGTTCTTC. Translation gives CASSLVRESGTSIYNEQFF.

The CDR3 reads CASSQGGASGVYNEQFF. CDR3 DNA sequence: TGTGCCAGCAGCCAAGGGGGGGCTAGCGGGGTTTACAATGAGCAGTTCTTC. The J gene is TRBJ2-1, the V gene TRBV14; 9 bases map to TRBD2. V gave up 1 base and J gave up 4 bases; unmatched junction bases: 8. This CDR3 has 17 residues. Germline V gene lookup returns CDR1 SGHDN and CDR2 FVKESK.

The chain employs TRBV28 and TRBJ2-6, with 7 nucleotides matching TRBD1. Germline loops: CDR1 MDHEN, CDR2 SYDVKM. The CDR3 covers 18 residues. Trimming removed 3 bases from V and 0 bases from J; junction bases left unmatched: 8. The CDR3 DNA sequence: TGTGCCAGCAGTTTCTCCGGGACAGCCTACTCTGGGGCCAACGTCCTGACTTTC. This sequence encodes CASSFSGTAYSGANVLTF.

J is TRBJ2-5 and V is TRBV14, with D hard to call. There are 13 residues in the CDR3. Deletions cut 1 base from V and 2 bases from J, with 5 bases between. Germline CDR1 and CDR2: SGHDN and FVKESK. CDR3 in amino acids: CASSQGGQETQYF. The CDR3 DNA follows: TGTGCCAGCAGCCAAGGTGGACAAGAGACCCAGTACTTC.

A single count supports this clone. The chain joins TRBV10-3 to TRBJ1-1, with D possibly being TRBD1 (6 bases). Germline V CDR1 and CDR2: ENHRY, SYGVKD. The CDR3 is made up of 12 amino acids. The germline V and J ends were trimmed by 6 bases and 7 bases, with 12 bases remaining between them. As DNA, the CDR3 is TGTGCCATCAGAGACTCGGACAGTGAAGCTTTCTTT. Amino acids: CAIRDSDSEAFF.

This clone came up once. For the CDR3, the DNA is TGTGCCAGCAGCTTATCGGGACAGGGTTGGAATGAGCAGTTCTTC. Encoded protein: CASSLSGQGWNEQFF. V usage is TRBV7-9 and J usage is TRBJ2-1; 9 bases align to TRBD1. Germline V CDR1 and CDR2: SEHNR, FQNEAQ (reference sequence). The CDR3 is made up of 15 amino acids. After removal of 2 bases from V and 7 bases from J, the junction contained 6 bases not matched to a gene.

This rearrangement joins TRBV7-2 to TRBJ2-7; the match to TRBD1 covers 9 bases. Germline loops: CDR1 SGHTA, CDR2 FQGNSA. V dropped 1 base and J dropped 3; count of bases not matched to a gene: 4. The CDR3 spans 15 residues. The CDR3 DNA sequence: TGTGCCAGCAGCTTAGTTCAGACAGGGGGCTACGAGCAGTACTTC. Its protein product is CASSLVQTGGYEQYF.

This chain connects TRBV5-4 to TRBJ1-1, with TRBD1 as a possible D gene (5 bases). V lost 0 bases, J lost 5 bases, and 8 bases lay in between. The germline V gene encodes CDR1 SGHNT and CDR2 YYREEE (reference sequence). There are 13 residues in the CDR3. The CDR3 is CASSLGGGTEAFF. The CDR3 region has the DNA TGTGCCAGCAGCTTGGGTGGGGGGACTGAAGCTTTCTTT. The full variable domain, rest sourced from reference TRBV5-4 and TRBJ1-1, is ETGVTQSPTHLIKTRGQQVTLRCSSQSGHNTVSWYQQALGQGPQFIFQYYREEENGRGNFPPRFSGLQFPNYSSELNVNALELDDSALYLCASSLGGGTEAFFGQGTRLTVV.

The chain links TRBV5-4 to TRBJ2-3; the D gene is possibly TRBD2 (6 bases). Per the germline V gene, CDR1 is SGHNT and CDR2 is YYREEE (reference sequence). With 1 base removed from V and 0 bases from J, the gap between germline ends came to 15 bases. This CDR3 spans 17 amino acids. The CDR3 reads CASSLSRLGASTDTQYF. For the CDR3, the DNA is TGTGCCAGCAGCTTGTCGAGACTAGGGGCGAGCACAGATACGCAGTATTTT. The full variable domain, its missing parts supplied by reference TRBV5-4 and TRBJ2-3, is ETGVTQSPTHLIKTRGQQVTLRCSSQSGHNTVSWYQQALGQGPQFIFQYYREEENGRGNFPPRFSGLQFPNYSSELNVNALELDDSALYLCASSLSRLGASTDTQYFGPGTRLTVL.

The rearrangement uses TRBV19 and TRBJ2-2, with 8 bases identical to TRBD1. In germline, CDR1 is LNHDA, CDR2 SQIVND (reference sequence). The ends lost 8 bases at V and 6 bases at J; junction bases unmatched: 8. CDR3 length: 14 amino acids. DNA of the CDR3: TGTGCCAGTCAGGGGGCGCGGGGTGCCGGGGAGCTGTTTTTT. It specifies CASQGARGAGELFF. Full variable domain (remainder filled in from reference TRBV19 and TRBJ2-2): DGGITQSPKYLFRKEGQNVTLSCEQNLNHDAMYWYRQDPGQGLRLIYYSQIVNDFQKGDIAEGYSVSREKKESFPLTVTSAQKNPTAFYLCASQGARGAGELFFGEGSRLTVL.

This chain uses TRBV5-1 with TRBJ2-7; the match to TRBD1 covers 10 bases. J was trimmed by 6 bases and V by 6 bases; bases with no gene match: 12. This CDR3 is 15 amino acids long. CDR1 and CDR2 (germline): SGHRS, YFSETQ. The CDR3 sequence is CASNHPGTGVIEQYF. In DNA, the CDR3 is TGCGCCAGCAACCACCCAGGGACAGGGGTGATCGAGCAGTACTTC.

The CDR3 sequence: CASSPGLTNSPLHF. In nucleotides, the CDR3 is TGTGCCAGCTCACCAGGACTTACTAATTCACCCCTCCACTTT. The V and J genes are TRBV18 and TRBJ1-6; D is undetermined. The CDR3 extends over 14 amino acids. V gave up 2 bases and J gave up 6 bases, with 8 bases separating them. The germline V gene encodes CDR1 KGHSH and CDR2 LQKENI.